The 32 T cell receptor beta chains in this list originate from one sample, sequenced in a study of molecular identifiers for immune sequencing clone quantification. TCRdb re-analysed the PCR reads in MiXCR, keeping a single row per CDR3 protein. The table shows some 580,000 distinct CDR3 sequences, with about 25% occurring only once. The sequenced sample consisted of naive CD8+ T cells from blood, with Jurkat cell RNA spiked in. This sample's subset: FACS-sorted CD8+CD4-CCR7+CD45RA+ naive T cells. Receptors were obtained from a human donor in good health. Some libraries in this study had Jurkat cell RNA spiked in.

The rearrangement joins TRBV5-4 to TRBJ1-6, with no clear D. Germline V gives CDR1 SGHNT, CDR2 YYREEE (reference sequence). The length of the CDR3 is 14 residues. The ends were cut back, 2 bases at V and 5 bases at J, with 8 bases in the middle. CDR3 protein: CASSFELNNSPLHF. In nucleotides, the CDR3 is TGTGCCAGCAGCTTCGAGTTAAATAATTCACCCCTCCACTTT.

This clonotype was observed a few times. V and J are TRBV6-5 and TRBJ2-5; weak D call: TRBD2 (6 bases). Trimming cost V 2 bases and J 3 bases, with 16 bases left between them. Germline V gene sequence: CDR1 MNHEY, CDR2 SVGAGI. This CDR3 contains 16 residues. The CDR3, as DNA: TGTGCCAGCAGTTACGGCCCGTGGCGGGGCAAAGAGACCCAGTACTTC. Translated: CASSYGPWRGKETQYF.

This clonotype was seen at least ten times. The rearrangement uses TRBV7-8 and TRBJ2-1; 9 bases agree with TRBD2. J gave up 7 bases and V 5 bases, and 15 bases lay outside the gene matches. The CDR3 is 17 amino acids. Germline V gives CDR1 SGHVS, CDR2 FQNEAQ. The CDR3 nucleotides are TGTGCCAGCAGCCCAAAAATAGGGCTAGCGGGAAAGAATGAGCAGTTCTTC. It encodes CASSPKIGLAGKNEQFF.

This clonotype was recorded at least ten times. The chain combines TRBV11-2 with TRBJ2-3, with 10 bases matching TRBD2. The CDR3 contains 17 residues. The V and J ends lost 2 bases and 0 bases, in that order; junction bases with no gene match: 5. Per germline, CDR1 SGHAT and CDR2 FQNNGV. The CDR3: CASSLHPTSGSTDTQYF. The CDR3 region has the DNA TGTGCCAGCAGCTTACACCCGACTAGCGGGAGCACAGATACGCAGTATTTT.

Ten or more counts support this clonotype. V is TRBV6-6 and J is TRBJ2-3, with D possibly matching TRBD2 (6 bases). The CDR3 is 15 residues long. Germline V gene sequence: CDR1 MNHNY, CDR2 SVGAGI (reference sequence). The V end was cut by 9 bases, the J end by 0 bases, with 16 bases between. CDR3 sequence (DNA): TGTGCCAGTTCGGGGGTTGCCCTTAGCACAGATACGCAGTATTTT. Amino acids: CASSGVALSTDTQYF.

This chain links TRBV27 with TRBJ1-2, with D maybe TRBD1 (5 bases). This CDR3 contains 14 residues. Looked up from germline, CDR1 is MNHEY and CDR2 is SMNVEV (reference sequence). Trimming pared 3 bases from V and 8 bases from J, leaving 16 bases between. The CDR3 nucleotides are TGTGCCAGCAGTTTGGGTGGGGCGTCGGGAGGCTACACCTTC. Protein sequence: CASSLGGASGGYTF.

At least ten counts were recorded for this clonotype. The chain couples TRBV29-1 to TRBJ2-2; D remains ambiguous. V dropped 6 bases and J dropped 0 bases, with 14 bases sitting between them. The CDR3 is made up of 15 amino acids. Germline lookup yields CDR1 SQVTM and CDR2 ANQGSEA. CDR3 in amino acids: CSVPNRDPNTGELFF. Written as DNA, the CDR3 is TGCAGCGTGCCTAATAGGGATCCGAACACCGGGGAGCTGTTTTTT.

This clonotype has just a few counts. The rearrangement links TRBV28 to TRBJ2-4, with TRBD2 matching 9 bases. Germline lookup yields CDR1 MDHEN and CDR2 SYDVKM. This CDR3 region has 16 residues. Trimming removed 6 bases from V and 8 bases from J; junction bases left unmatched: 14. The CDR3 sequence: CASSPWASGNRDIQYF. CDR3 bases: TGTGCCAGCAGCCCATGGGCTAGCGGGAATCGAGACATTCAGTACTTC.

This clonotype occurred a few times. The CDR3 is CASSSALGTGGYEQYF. CDR3 coding DNA: TGTGCCAGCAGTTCGGCCTTGGGGACAGGGGGATACGAGCAGTACTTC. The chain is built from TRBV7-2 and TRBJ2-7, with 11 nucleotides matching TRBD1. Trimming at V came to 6 bases and at J to 4 bases, leaving 11 bases not matched to a gene. The CDR3 has 16 amino acids. Germline CDR1 SGHTA, CDR2 FQGNSA.

The rearrangement uses TRBV6-2 or TRBV6-3 and TRBJ2-5; D possibly uses TRBD1 or TRBD2 (6 bases each). The CDR3 has 15 amino acids. V lost 3 bases and J 4 bases, leaving 15 bases between the germline ends. In germline, CDR1 is MNHEY, CDR2 SVGEGT. CDR3 amino acids: CASSYRLGGRETQYF. DNA for the CDR3: TGTGCCAGCAGTTATCGATTGGGGGGCAGAGAGACCCAGTACTTC.

In this sample, this clonotype turned up many times. The gene calls are TRBV18 and TRBJ2-7; D is ambiguous. The CDR3 totals 14 residues. Germline CDR1 and CDR2: KGHSH and LQKENI. The V end was cut by 4 bases, the J end by 2 bases, with 12 bases between. The DNA for the CDR3 is TGTGCCAGCTCACTCCAAGTGGTGACCTACGAGCAGTACTTC. Translation: CASSLQVVTYEQYF.

Many counts were recorded for this clonotype. The rearrangement uses TRBV2 and TRBJ1-1; D is perhaps TRBD1 (5 bases). V lost 4 bases, J lost 0 bases, and 21 bases lay in between. The CDR3 runs to 18 residues. Germline V gene lookup returns CDR1 SNHLY and CDR2 FYNNEI. CDR3 amino acids: CASSVRQGTVWMNTEAFF. For the CDR3, the DNA is TGTGCCAGCAGTGTTAGGCAGGGAACTGTTTGGATGAACACTGAAGCTTTCTTT.

This clonotype was counted many times. The chain joins TRBV6-1 to TRBJ1-1; D remains ambiguous. The CDR3 has 14 residues. Germline CDR1 reads MNHNS; CDR2 reads SASEGT. V lost 3 bases and J lost 4, with 12 bases in between. The CDR3 bases are TGTGCCAGCAGTGATGGGCCCTCGGTCACTGAAGCTTTCTTT. It translates to CASSDGPSVTEAFF.

This clonotype turned up a few times. V usage is TRBV20-1 and J usage is TRBJ2-3; 7 bases line up with TRBD2. With 0 bases clipped from V and 1 base from J, the junction kept 7 bases outside the gene matches. CDR1 and CDR2 from the germline V gene are DFQATT and SNEGSKA (reference sequence). The CDR3 runs to 16 residues. The CDR3 DNA is TGCAGTGCTAGAGACCTAAACCGGGGGGGCACAGATACGCAGTATTTT. Translated, it gives CSARDLNRGGTDTQYF.

About this clonotype: This may be a read error: a much more frequent sequence differs by one nucleotide. The chain links TRBV15 to TRBJ1-3, with D unclear. Trimming removed 5 bases at V and 4 bases at J, with 15 bases between. The CDR3 is 15 residues long. Germline V gives CDR1 LNHNV, CDR2 YYDKDF (reference sequence). The CDR3 reads CATSRENPAGNTIYF. In DNA form, the CDR3 reads TGTGCCACCAGCCGTGAGAACCCAGCCGGAAACACCATATATTTT.

This clonotype was seen many times. The V and J genes are TRBV4-3 and TRBJ1-1; D uncertain. Germline V gives CDR1 LGHNA, CDR2 YSLEER. This CDR3 is 15 amino acids long. Trimming stripped 1 base from V and 4 bases from J, with 13 bases between. The CDR3 here is CASSQARTGGTEAFF. CDR3 sequence (DNA): TGCGCCAGCAGCCAAGCGAGGACCGGTGGCACTGAAGCTTTCTTT.

To note about this clonotype: This may be a read error: a much more frequent sequence differs by one nucleotide. The J gene is TRBJ2-3, the V gene TRBV19; D is possibly TRBD1 (5 bases). The CDR3 covers 13 residues. V lost 6 bases, J lost 0 bases, and 7 bases lay in between. Germline V gene sequence: CDR1 LNHDA, CDR2 SQIVND (reference sequence). The CDR3 coding sequence is TGTGCCAGTAGCAGGGTTAGCACAGATACGCAGTATTTT. Its translation: CASSRVSTDTQYF.

This clonotype was seen ten or more times. The chain links TRBV6-5 to TRBJ2-7; the D is unclear. Germline V gene data show CDR1 as MNHEY and CDR2 as SVGAGI. Trimming stripped 0 bases from V and 2 bases from J, with 11 bases between. The CDR3 loop spans 15 amino acids. CDR3 sequence reads: CASSYSIGQAYEQYF. The DNA of the CDR3 is TGTGCCAGCAGTTACTCGATTGGGCAGGCCTACGAGCAGTACTTC.

This clonotype was found many times. The V call is TRBV7-2, the J call TRBJ2-2; D is ambiguous. The CDR3 spans 15 residues. Trimming took 1 base from V and 0 from J, leaving 6 bases between them. Germline lookup yields CDR1 SGHTA and CDR2 FQGNSA. The CDR3 nucleotides read TGTGCCAGCAGCTTAGTGGGCCCGAACACCGGGGAGCTGTTTTTT. Protein product: CASSLVGPNTGELFF.

Here the CDR3 DNA reads TGTGCCAGCAGTCTTTTAGCCCCGACTCCTTATCAGCCCCAGCATTTT. Translated: CASSLLAPTPYQPQHF. V gene TRBV6-2 or TRBV6-3 combines with J gene TRBJ1-5; D ambiguous. The CDR3 has 16 amino acids. The germline V gene encodes CDR1 MNHEY and CDR2 SVGEGT. V lost 5 bases and J lost 5, with 19 bases in between.

The V call is TRBV19, the J call TRBJ1-5; D is undetermined. This CDR3 contains 14 residues. Germline V lookup: CDR1 LNHDA, CDR2 SQIVND (reference sequence). V lost 10 bases and J lost 4, with 17 bases in between. The CDR3 DNA follows: TGTGCCATAAGTAATCCCGAACAAAATCAGCCCCAGCATTTT. As protein: CAISNPEQNQPQHF.

This chain connects TRBV28 to TRBJ2-3; no clear D. With 10 bases removed from V and 0 bases from J, the gap between germline ends came to 17 bases. This CDR3 contains 15 residues. Germline CDR1 MDHEN, CDR2 SYDVKM. The CDR3 sequence: CATALELTSTDTQYF. In nucleotides, the CDR3 is TGTGCCACCGCCCTCGAACTGACTAGCACAGATACGCAGTATTTT.

In this sample, this clonotype turned up a few times. CDR3 amino acids: CASSYPLRGGPPGELFF. CDR3 DNA sequence: TGTGCCAGCAGTTACCCCCTGAGGGGGGGCCCCCCCGGGGAGCTGTTTTTT. The rearrangement joins TRBV6-2 or TRBV6-3 to TRBJ2-2, with D maybe TRBD2 (7 bases). Germline V CDR1 and CDR2: MNHEY, SVGEGT. CDR3 length: 17 residues. V lost 2 bases and J lost 6, with 19 bases in between.

The rearrangement links TRBV12-5 to TRBJ2-7, with TRBD2 matching 8 bases. Germline CDR1 and CDR2: LGHNT and FRNRAP. The ends lost 6 bases at V and 7 bases at J; junction bases unmatched: 14. CDR3 length: 15 amino acids. The chain's CDR3 is CASGSFAGGWSEQYF. For the CDR3, the DNA is TGTGCTAGTGGCTCCTTCGCGGGAGGTTGGTCGGAGCAGTACTTC. Full variable domain (remainder filled in from reference TRBV12-5 and TRBJ2-7): DARVTQTPRHKVTEMGQEVTMRCQPILGHNTVFWYRQTMMQGLELLAYFRNRAPLDDSGMPKDRFSAEMPDATLATLKIQPSEPRDSAVYFCASGSFAGGWSEQYFGPGTRLTVT.

This clonotype was seen repeatedly, ten times or more. The chain uses TRBV4-3 and TRBJ2-7; D gene uncertain. The germline V and J ends were trimmed by 0 bases and 4 bases, with 4 bases remaining between them. The CDR3 extends over 12 amino acids. Germline V gene lookup returns CDR1 LGHNA and CDR2 YSLEER. The CDR3 is CASSQDQYEQYF. In nucleotides, the CDR3 is TGCGCCAGCAGCCAAGATCAATACGAGCAGTACTTC.

This clonotype was seen many times. V and J are TRBV13 and TRBJ2-3, with D hard to call. Per germline, CDR1 PRHDT and CDR2 FYEKMQ (reference sequence). V lost 2 bases and J lost 2, with 23 bases in between. This CDR3 spans 19 amino acids. The CDR3 nucleotides are TGTGCCAGCAGCTTACTCATTTTGACGGTAACCCCTCACACAGATACGCAGTATTTT. Translating gives CASSLLILTVTPHTDTQYF.

This clonotype is a singleton in its sample. The rearrangement links TRBV5-1 to TRBJ2-7; TRBD1 is a possible D gene (6 bases). CDR1 SGHRS and CDR2 YFSETQ come from the germline V gene. The CDR3 length is 17 residues. Trimming took 4 bases from V and 6 from J, leaving 26 bases between them. CDR3 in amino acids: CASSGGLPTQGTFEQYF. CDR3 coding DNA: TGCGCCAGCAGCGGAGGCCTCCCGACACAGGGTACGTTCGAGCAGTACTTC.

This clonotype was observed many times. The chain combines TRBV29-1 with TRBJ2-7, with D maybe TRBD1 (7 bases). Trimming left V 3 bases short and J 5 bases short, with 11 bases between. This CDR3 spans 12 amino acids. Germline-derived CDR1 and CDR2 are SQVTM and ANQGSEA. As DNA, the CDR3 is TGCAGCGTTGACGCAGGGGGGAACGAGCAGTACTTC. This gives the protein CSVDAGGNEQYF.

The chain employs TRBV19 and TRBJ2-1, with 9 bases matching TRBD1. CDR1 and CDR2 from the germline V gene are LNHDA and SQIVND (reference sequence). Unmatched junction bases numbered 7, after V lost 5 bases and J lost 2 bases. The length of the CDR3 is 16 residues. The CDR3 bases are TGTGCCAGTAGTTTAGGGACAGGGTTTCCCTACAATGAGCAGTTCTTC. Amino acids: CASSLGTGFPYNEQFF.

Note on this clonotype: One end of the junction is discordant with germline, which a read error may explain. The J gene is TRBJ2-3, the V gene TRBV12-3 or TRBV12-4; D could derive from TRBD1 or TRBD2 (5 bases each). There are 15 residues in the CDR3. Here the CDR3 DNA reads TGTGTCAGCAGTTGGGGACGTTTGCAGACAGATACGCAGTATTTT. Amino acids: CVSSWGRLQTDTQYF.

This clonotype was picked up many times. The V call is TRBV9, the J call TRBJ2-5; 10 bases map to TRBD2. Per germline, CDR1 SGDLS and CDR2 YYNGEE. The length of the CDR3 is 19 residues. V trimming: 4 bases; J trimming: 0 bases; junction bases outside the gene matches: 15. The CDR3 loop reads CASSPRVPGLAEDQETQYF. The CDR3 bases are TGTGCCAGCAGCCCGAGAGTCCCTGGACTAGCGGAAGACCAAGAGACCCAGTACTTC.

This clonotype was recorded a few times. This chain joins TRBV18 and TRBJ2-2; no clear D. Germline assignment: CDR1 KGHSH and CDR2 LQKENI. CDR3 length: 17 residues. V was pared by 0 bases and J by 0 bases, with 11 bases between. CDR3 sequence: CASSPPPPFANTGELFF. Here the CDR3 DNA reads TGTGCCAGCTCACCACCTCCCCCGTTCGCGAACACCGGGGAGCTGTTTTTT. Full variable domain (remainder filled in from reference TRBV18 and TRBJ2-2): NAGVMQNPRHLVRRRGQEARLRCSPMKGHSHVYWYRQLPEEGLKFMVYLQKENIIDESGMPKERFSAEFPKEGPSILRIQQVVRGDSAAYFCASSPPPPFANTGELFFGEGSRLTVL.